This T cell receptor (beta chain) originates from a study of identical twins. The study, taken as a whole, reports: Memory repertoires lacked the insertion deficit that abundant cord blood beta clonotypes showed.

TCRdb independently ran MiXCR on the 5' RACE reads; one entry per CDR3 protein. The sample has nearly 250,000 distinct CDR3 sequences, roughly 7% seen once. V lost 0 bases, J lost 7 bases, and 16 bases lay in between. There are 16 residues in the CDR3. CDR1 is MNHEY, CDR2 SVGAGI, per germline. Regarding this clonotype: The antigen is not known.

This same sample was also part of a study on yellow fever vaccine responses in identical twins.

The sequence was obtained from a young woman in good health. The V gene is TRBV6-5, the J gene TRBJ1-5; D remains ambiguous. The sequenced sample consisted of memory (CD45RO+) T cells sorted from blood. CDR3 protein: CASSYSWTHTGQPQHF. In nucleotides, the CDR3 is TGTGCCAGCAGTTACTCGTGGACGCATACTGGGCAGCCCCAGCATTTT.